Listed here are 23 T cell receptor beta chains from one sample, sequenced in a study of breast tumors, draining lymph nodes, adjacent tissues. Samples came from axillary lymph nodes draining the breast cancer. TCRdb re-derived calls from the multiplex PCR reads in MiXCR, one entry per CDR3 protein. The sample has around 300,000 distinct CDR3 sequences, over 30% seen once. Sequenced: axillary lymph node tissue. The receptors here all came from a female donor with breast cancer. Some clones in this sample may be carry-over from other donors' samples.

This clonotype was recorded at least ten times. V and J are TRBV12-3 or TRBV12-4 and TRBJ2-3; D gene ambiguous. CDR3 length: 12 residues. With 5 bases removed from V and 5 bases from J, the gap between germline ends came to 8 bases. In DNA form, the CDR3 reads TGTGCCAGCAGTCCGGGTATAGATACGCAGTATTTT. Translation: CASSPGIDTQYF.

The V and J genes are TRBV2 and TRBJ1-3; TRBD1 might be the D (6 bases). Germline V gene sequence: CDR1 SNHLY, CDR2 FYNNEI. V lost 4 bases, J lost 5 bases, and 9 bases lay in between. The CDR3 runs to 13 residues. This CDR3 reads CASSAGARNTIYF. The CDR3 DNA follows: TGTGCCAGCAGTGCAGGGGCCCGAAACACCATATATTTT.

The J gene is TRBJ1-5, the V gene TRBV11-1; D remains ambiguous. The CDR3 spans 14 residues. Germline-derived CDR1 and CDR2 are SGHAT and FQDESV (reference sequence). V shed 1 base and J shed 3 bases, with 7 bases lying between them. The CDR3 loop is CASSLGAYNQPQHF. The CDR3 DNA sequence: TGTGCCAGCAGCTTAGGGGCCTACAATCAGCCCCAGCATTTT.

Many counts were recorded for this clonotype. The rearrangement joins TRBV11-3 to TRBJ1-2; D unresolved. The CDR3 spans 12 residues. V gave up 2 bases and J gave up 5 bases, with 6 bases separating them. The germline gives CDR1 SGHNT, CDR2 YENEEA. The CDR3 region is CASSLSGYGYTF. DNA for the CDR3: TGTGCCAGCAGCTTAAGCGGGTATGGCTACACCTTC.

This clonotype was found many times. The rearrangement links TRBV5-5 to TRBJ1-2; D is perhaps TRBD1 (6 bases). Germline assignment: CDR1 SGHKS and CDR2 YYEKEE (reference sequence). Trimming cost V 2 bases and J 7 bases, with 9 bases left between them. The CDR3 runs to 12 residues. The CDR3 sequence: CASSFQGGGYTF. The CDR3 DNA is TGTGCCAGCAGCTTCCAAGGGGGTGGCTACACCTTC.

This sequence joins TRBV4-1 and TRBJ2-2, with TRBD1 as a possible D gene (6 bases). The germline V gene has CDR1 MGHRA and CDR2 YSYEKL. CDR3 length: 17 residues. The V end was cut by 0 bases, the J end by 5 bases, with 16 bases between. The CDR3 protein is CASSQDGDTGITGELFF. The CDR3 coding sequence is TGCGCCAGCAGCCAAGATGGGGACACTGGAATAACCGGGGAGCTGTTTTTT.

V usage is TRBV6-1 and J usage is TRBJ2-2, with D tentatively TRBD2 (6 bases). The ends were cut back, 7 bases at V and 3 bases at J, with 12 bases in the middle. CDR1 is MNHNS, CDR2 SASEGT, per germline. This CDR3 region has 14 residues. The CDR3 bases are TGTGCCAGCAAAACTAGCCTATACACCGGGGAGCTGTTTTTT. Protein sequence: CASKTSLYTGELFF.

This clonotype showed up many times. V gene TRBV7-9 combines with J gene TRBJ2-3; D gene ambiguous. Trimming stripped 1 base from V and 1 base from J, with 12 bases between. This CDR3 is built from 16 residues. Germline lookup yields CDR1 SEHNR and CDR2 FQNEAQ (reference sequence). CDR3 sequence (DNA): TGTGCCAGCAGCTTAGTTTCCAGTTCAGGCACAGATACGCAGTATTTT. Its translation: CASSLVSSSGTDTQYF.

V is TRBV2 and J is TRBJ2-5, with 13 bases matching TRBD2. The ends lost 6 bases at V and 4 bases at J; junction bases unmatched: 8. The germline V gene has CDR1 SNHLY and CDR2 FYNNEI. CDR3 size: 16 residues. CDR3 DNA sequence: TGTGCCAGCAGGGAAAGGACTAGCGGGAGCGTAGAGACCCAGTACTTC. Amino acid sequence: CASRERTSGSVETQYF.

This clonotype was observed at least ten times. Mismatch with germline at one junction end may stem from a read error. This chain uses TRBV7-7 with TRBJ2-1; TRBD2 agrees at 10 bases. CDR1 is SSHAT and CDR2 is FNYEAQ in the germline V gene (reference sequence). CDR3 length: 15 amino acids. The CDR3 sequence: CASSLGLAGVSEQFF. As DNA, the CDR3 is TGTGCTAGCAGCTTGGGCCTAGCGGGAGTAAGTGAGCAGTTCTTC.

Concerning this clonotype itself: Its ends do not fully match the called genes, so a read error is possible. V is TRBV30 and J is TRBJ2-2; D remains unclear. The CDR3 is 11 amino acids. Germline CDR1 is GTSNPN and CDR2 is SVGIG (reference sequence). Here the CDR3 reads CVILLAGELFF. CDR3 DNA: TGCGTTATTCTGTTGGCCGGGGAGCTGTTTTTT.

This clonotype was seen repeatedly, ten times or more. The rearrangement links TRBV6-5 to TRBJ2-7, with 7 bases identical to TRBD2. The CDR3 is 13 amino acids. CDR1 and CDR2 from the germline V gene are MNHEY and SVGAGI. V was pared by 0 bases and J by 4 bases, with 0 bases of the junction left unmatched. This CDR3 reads CASSYSRGYEQYF. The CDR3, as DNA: TGTGCCAGCAGTTACTCGCGGGGGTACGAGCAGTACTTC.

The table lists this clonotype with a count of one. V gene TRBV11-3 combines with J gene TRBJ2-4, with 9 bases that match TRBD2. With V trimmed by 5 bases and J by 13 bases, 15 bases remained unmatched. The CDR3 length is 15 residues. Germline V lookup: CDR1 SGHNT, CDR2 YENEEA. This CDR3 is CASSPLAGSYNEQYF. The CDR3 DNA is TGTGCCAGCAGCCCTCTAGCGGGGAGTTACAATGAGCAGTACTTC.

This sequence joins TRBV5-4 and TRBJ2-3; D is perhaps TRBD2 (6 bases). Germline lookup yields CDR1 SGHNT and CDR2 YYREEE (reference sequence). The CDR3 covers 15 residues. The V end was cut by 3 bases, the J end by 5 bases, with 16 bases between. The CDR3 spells CASSSKRAGKDTQYF. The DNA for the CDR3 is TGTGCCAGCAGCTCTAAGCGGGCGGGGAAAGATACGCAGTATTTT.

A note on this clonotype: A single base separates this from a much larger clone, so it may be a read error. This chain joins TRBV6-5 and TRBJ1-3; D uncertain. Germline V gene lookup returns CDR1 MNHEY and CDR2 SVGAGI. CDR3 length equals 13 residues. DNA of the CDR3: TGTGCCAGCAGTTACAGCTCTGGAAACGCCATATATTTT. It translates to CASSYSSGNAIYF.

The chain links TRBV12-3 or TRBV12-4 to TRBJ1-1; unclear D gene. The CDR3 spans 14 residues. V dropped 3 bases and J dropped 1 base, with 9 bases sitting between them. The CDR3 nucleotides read TGTGCCAGCAGTTTGACCCGTTCGAACACTGAAGCTTTCTTT. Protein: CASSLTRSNTEAFF.

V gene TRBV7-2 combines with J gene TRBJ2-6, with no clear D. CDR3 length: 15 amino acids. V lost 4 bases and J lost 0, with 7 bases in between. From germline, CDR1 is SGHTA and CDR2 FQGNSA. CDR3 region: CTSSSGVSGANVLTF. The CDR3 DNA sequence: TGTACCAGCAGCTCTGGGGTCTCTGGGGCCAACGTCCTGACTTTC.

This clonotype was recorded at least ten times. CDR3 protein: CATSGWTTFFPGNTIYF. CDR3 bases: TGTGCCACCAGTGGATGGACAACTTTCTTCCCTGGAAACACCATATATTTT. This chain connects TRBV24-1 to TRBJ1-3; the D gene is possibly TRBD1 (5 bases). In germline, CDR1 is KGHDR, CDR2 SFDVKD. The CDR3 totals 17 residues. V was shortened by 5 bases and J by 2 bases, with 18 bases between the two germline ends.

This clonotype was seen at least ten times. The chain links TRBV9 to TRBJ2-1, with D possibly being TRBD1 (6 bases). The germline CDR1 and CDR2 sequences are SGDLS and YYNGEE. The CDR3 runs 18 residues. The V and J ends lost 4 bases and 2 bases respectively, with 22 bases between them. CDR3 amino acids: CASSQPRQAARTYNEQFF. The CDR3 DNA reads TGTGCCAGCAGCCAACCACGACAGGCCGCACGAACCTACAATGAGCAGTTCTTC.

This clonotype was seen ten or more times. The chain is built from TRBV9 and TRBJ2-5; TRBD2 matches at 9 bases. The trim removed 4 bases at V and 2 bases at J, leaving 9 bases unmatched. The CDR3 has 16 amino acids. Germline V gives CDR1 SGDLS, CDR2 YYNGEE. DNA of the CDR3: TGTGCCAGCAGCCCAGGAGCGGGAGGCCTTCAAGAGACCCAGTACTTC. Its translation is CASSPGAGGLQETQYF.

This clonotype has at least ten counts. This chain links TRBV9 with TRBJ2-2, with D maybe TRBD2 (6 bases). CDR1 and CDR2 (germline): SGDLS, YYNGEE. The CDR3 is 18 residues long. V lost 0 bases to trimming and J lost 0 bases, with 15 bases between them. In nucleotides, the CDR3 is TGTGCCAGCAGCGTAGTTGGTAGCGGCTACGCGAACACCGGGGAGCTGTTTTTT. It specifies CASSVVGSGYANTGELFF.

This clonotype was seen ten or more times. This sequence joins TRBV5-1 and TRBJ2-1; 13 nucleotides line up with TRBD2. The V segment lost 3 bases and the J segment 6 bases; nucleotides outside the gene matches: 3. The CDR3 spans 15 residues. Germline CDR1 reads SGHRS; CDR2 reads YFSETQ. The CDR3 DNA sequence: TGCGCCAGCAGCTCGGGACTAGCGGGACGCAATGAGCAGTTCTTC. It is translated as CASSSGLAGRNEQFF.

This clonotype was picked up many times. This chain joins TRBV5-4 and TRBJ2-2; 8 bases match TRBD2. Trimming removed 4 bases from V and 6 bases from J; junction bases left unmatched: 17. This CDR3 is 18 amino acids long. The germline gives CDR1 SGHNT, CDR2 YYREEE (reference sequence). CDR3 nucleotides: TGTGCCAGCAGCGGCTCGACTAGCGAGACGGGTGTAGCCGGGGAGCTGTTTTTT. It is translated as CASSGSTSETGVAGELFF. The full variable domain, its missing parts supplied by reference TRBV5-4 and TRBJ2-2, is ETGVTQSPTHLIKTRGQQVTLRCSSQSGHNTVSWYQQALGQGPQFIFQYYREEENGRGNFPPRFSGLQFPNYSSELNVNALELDDSALYLCASSGSTSETGVAGELFFGEGSRLTVL.